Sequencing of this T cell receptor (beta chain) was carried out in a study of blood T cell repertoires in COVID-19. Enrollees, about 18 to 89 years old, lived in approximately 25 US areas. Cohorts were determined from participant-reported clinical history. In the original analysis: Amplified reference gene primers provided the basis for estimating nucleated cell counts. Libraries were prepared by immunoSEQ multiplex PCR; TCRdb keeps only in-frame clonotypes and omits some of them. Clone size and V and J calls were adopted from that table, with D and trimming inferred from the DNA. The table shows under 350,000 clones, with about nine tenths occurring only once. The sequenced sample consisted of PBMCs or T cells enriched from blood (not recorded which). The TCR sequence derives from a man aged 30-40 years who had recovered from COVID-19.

CDR3 residues: CASSQDRRWSGQYF. CDR3 DNA: TGTGCCAGCAGCCAAGATCGCCGCTGGTCGGGGCAGTACTTC. The chain combines TRBV3-1 (or the pseudogene TRBV3-2) with TRBJ2-7; D ambiguous. V was pared by 0 bases and J by 9 bases, with 15 bases between. CDR3 length equals 14 residues. Germline assignment: CDR1 LGHDT and CDR2 YNNKEL (reference sequence).